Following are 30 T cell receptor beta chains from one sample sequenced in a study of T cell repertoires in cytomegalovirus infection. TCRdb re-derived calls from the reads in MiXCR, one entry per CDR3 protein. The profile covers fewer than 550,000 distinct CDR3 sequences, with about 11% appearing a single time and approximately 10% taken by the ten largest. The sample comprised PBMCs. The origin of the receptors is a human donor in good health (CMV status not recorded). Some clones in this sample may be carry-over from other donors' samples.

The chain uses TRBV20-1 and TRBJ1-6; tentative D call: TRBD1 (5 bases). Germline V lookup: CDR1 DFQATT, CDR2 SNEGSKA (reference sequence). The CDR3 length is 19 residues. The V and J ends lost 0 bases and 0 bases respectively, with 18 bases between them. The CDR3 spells CSARDPFGGGSSYNSPLHF. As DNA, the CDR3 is TGCAGTGCTAGAGACCCTTTCGGGGGAGGCAGCTCCTATAATTCACCCCTCCACTTT.

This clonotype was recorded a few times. CDR3 region: CAGVAGRYNEQFF. As DNA, the CDR3 is TGTGCCGGGGTAGCGGGGCGTTACAATGAGCAGTTCTTC. The rearrangement links TRBV2 to TRBJ2-1, with 8 bases identical to TRBD2. J gave up 4 bases and V 11 bases, and 7 bases lay outside the gene matches. Germline V gene sequence: CDR1 SNHLY, CDR2 FYNNEI. The CDR3 length is 13 residues.

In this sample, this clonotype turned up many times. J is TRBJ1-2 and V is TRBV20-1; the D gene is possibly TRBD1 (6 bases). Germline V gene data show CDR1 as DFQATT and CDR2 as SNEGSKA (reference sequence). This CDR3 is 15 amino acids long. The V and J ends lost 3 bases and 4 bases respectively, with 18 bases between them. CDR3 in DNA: TGCAGTGCTAGTGGGCAGGGGCCCACCGGCTATGGCTACACCTTC. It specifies CSASGQGPTGYGYTF.

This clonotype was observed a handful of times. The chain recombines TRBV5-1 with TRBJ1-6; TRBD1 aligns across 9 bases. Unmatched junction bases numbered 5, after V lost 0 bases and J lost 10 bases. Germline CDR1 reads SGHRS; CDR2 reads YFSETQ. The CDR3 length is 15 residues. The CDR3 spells CASSLVGTGRSPLHF. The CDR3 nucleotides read TGCGCCAGCAGCTTGGTGGGGACAGGGCGGTCACCCCTCCACTTT.

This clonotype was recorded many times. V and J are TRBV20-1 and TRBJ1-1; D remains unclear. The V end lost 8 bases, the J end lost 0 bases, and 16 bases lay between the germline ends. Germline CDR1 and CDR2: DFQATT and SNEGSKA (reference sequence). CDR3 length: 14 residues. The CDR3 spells CSTEAGPMNTEAFF. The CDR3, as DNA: TGCAGTACAGAGGCCGGACCGATGAACACTGAAGCTTTCTTT.

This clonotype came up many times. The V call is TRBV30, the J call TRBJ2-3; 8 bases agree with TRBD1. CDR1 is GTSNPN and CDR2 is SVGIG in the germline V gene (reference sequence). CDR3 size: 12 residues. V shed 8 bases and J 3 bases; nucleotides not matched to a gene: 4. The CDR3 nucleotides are TGTGCCAGCGGACAGGGAACAGATACGCAGTATTTT. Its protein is CASGQGTDTQYF.

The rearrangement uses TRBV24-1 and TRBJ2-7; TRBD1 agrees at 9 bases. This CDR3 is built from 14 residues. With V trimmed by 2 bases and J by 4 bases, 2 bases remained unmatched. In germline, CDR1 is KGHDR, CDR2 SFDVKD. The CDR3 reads CATSDSGTGYEQYF. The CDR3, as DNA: TGTGCCACCAGTGATTCCGGGACAGGGTACGAGCAGTACTTC.

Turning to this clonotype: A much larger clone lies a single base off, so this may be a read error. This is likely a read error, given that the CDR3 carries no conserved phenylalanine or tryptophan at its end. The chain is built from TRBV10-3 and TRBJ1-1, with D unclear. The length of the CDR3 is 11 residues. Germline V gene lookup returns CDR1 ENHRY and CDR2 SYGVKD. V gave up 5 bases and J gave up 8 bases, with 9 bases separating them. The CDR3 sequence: CAISPGKEAFI. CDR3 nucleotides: TGTGCCATCAGTCCCGGCAAAGAAGCTTTCATT.

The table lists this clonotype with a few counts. CDR3 protein: CASSSRRGRLAYEQYF. The CDR3, as DNA: TGTGCCAGCAGCTCCCGCCGCGGGAGGCTCGCCTACGAGCAGTACTTC. The rearrangement joins TRBV7-9 to TRBJ2-7; 8 bases map to TRBD2. The CDR3 sequence is 16 residues long. Per germline, CDR1 SEHNR and CDR2 FQNEAQ (reference sequence). V shed 4 bases and J 2 bases; nucleotides not matched to a gene: 10.

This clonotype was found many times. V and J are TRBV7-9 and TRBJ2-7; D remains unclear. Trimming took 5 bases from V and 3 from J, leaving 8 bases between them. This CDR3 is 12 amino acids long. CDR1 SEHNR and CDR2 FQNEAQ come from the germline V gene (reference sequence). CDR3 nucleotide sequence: TGTGCCAGCAGCCCGCAATACTACGAGCAGTACTTC. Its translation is CASSPQYYEQYF.

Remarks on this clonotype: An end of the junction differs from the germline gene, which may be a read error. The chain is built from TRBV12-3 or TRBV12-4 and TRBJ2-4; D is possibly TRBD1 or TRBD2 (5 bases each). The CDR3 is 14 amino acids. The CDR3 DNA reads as TGTGCCAGCACCCCGACAGAGGGCAAAGACATTCAGTACTTC. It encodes CASTPTEGKDIQYF.

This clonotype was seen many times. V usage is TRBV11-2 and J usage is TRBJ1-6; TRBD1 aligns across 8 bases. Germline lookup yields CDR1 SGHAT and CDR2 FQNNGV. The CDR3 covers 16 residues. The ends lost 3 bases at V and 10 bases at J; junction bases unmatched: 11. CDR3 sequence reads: CASSLSPRGRGSPLHF. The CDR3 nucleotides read TGTGCCAGCAGCTTGAGTCCCAGGGGGCGGGGGTCACCCCTCCACTTT.

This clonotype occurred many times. Written as DNA, the CDR3 is TGTGCCAGCAGCTCAGGACCTGGAAACACCATATATTTT. Amino acids: CASSSGPGNTIYF. The chain carries TRBV7-2 and TRBJ1-3, with D hard to call. Per germline, CDR1 SGHTA and CDR2 FQGNSA. The CDR3 runs 13 residues. The V and J ends lost 4 bases and 2 bases respectively, with 6 bases between them.

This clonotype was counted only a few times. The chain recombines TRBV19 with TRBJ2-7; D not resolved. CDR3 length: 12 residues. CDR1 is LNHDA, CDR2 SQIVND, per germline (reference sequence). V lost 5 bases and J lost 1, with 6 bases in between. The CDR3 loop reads CASSDVSYEQYF. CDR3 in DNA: TGTGCCAGTAGTGACGTTTCCTACGAGCAGTACTTC.

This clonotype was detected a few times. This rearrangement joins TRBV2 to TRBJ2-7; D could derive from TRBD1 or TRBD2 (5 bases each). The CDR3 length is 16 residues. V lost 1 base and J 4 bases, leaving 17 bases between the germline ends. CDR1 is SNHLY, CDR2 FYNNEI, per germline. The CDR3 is CASSEDGTSVGYEQYF. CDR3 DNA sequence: TGTGCCAGCAGTGAAGATGGGACCTCGGTCGGTTACGAGCAGTACTTC.

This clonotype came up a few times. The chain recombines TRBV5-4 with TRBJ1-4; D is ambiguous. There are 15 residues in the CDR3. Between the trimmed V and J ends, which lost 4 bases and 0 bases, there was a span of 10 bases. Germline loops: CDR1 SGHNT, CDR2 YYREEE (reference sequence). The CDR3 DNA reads TGTGCCAGCAGCCCAGATATTACAACTAATGAAAAACTGTTTTTT. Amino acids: CASSPDITTNEKLFF.

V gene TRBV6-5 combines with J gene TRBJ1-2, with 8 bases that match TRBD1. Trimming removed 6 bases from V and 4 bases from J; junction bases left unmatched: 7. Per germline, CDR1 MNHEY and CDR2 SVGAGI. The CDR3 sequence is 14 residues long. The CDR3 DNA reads TGTGCCAGCAGGGATACAGGGGGGACCTATGGCTACACCTTC. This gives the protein CASRDTGGTYGYTF.

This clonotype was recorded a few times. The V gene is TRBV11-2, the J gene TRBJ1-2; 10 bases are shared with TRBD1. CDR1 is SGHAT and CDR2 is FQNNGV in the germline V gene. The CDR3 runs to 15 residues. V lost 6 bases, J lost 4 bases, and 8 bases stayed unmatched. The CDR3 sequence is CASRHIRDRGYGYTF. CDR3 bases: TGTGCCAGCAGGCACATCCGGGACAGGGGCTATGGCTACACCTTC.

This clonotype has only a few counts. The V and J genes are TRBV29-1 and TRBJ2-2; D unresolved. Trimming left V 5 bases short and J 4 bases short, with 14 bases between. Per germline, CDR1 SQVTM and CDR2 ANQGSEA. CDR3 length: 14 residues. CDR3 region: CSVQNSRATGELFF. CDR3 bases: TGCAGCGTTCAGAACAGCAGAGCCACCGGGGAGCTGTTTTTT.

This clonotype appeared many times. CDR3 nucleotides: TGCGCCAGCAGCCTTAGGACAGGGGGTATCACCGGGGAGCTGTTTTTT. The encoded protein is CASSLRTGGITGELFF. The V gene is TRBV4-1, the J gene TRBJ2-2; 10 bases map to TRBD1. The CDR3 consists of 16 residues. Germline V gives CDR1 MGHRA, CDR2 YSYEKL. The V gene end was trimmed by 4 bases and the J gene end by 4 bases; junction bases not matched to a gene: 6.

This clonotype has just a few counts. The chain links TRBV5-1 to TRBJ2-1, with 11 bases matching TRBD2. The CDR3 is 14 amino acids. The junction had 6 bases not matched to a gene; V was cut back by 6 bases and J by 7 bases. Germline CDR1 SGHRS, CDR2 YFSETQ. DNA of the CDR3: TGCGCCAGCAACATAGCGGGAGGGCCTAATGAGCAGTTCTTC. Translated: CASNIAGGPNEQFF.

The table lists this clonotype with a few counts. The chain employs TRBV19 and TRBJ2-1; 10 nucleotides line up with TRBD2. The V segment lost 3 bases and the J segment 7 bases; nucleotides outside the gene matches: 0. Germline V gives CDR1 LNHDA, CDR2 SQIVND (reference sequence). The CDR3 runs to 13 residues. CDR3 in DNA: TGTGCCAGTAGTATGGGACTAGCGAATGAGCAGTTCTTC. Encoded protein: CASSMGLANEQFF.

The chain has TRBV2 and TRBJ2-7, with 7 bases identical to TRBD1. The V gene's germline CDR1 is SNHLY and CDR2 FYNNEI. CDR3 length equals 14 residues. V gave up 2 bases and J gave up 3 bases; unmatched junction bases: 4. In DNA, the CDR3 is TGTGCCAGCAGTGAACAGACAGGGTTCTACGAGCAGTACTTC. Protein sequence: CASSEQTGFYEQYF.

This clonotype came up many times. The chain's CDR3 is CATSRELAGEIEQFF. The CDR3 nucleotides read TGTGCCACCAGCAGAGAGCTAGCGGGAGAGATTGAGCAGTTCTTC. The chain is built from TRBV15 and TRBJ2-1; 10 bases are shared with TRBD2. The ends lost 0 bases at V and 9 bases at J; junction bases unmatched: 5. Per the germline V gene, CDR1 is LNHNV and CDR2 is YYDKDF (reference sequence). CDR3 length: 15 residues. The whole variable domain, filled in from reference TRBV15 and TRBJ2-1, reads DAMVIQNPRYQVTQFGKPVTLSCSQTLNHNVMYWYQQKSSQAPKLLFHYYDKDFNNEADTPDNFQSRRPNTSFCFLDIRSPGLGDTAMYLCATSRELAGEIEQFFGPGTRLTVL.

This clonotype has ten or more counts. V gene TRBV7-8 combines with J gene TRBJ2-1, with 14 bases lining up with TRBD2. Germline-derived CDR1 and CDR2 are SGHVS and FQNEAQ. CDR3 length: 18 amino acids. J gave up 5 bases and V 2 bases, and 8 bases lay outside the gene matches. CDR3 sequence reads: CASSLRRLAGGRNNEQFF. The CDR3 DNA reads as TGTGCCAGCAGCTTAAGGCGACTAGCGGGAGGGAGAAACAATGAGCAGTTCTTC.

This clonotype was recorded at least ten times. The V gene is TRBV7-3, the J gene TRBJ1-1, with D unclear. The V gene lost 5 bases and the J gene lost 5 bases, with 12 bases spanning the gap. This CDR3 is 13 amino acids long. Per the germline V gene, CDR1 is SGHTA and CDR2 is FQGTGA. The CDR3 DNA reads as TGTGCCAGCAGCCCAATATCGGGGACTGAAGCTTTCTTT. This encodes CASSPISGTEAFF. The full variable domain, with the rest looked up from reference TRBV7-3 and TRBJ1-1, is GAGVSQTPSNKVTEKGKYVELRCDPISGHTALYWYRQSLGQGPEFLIYFQGTGAADDSGLPNDRFFAVRPEGSVSTLKIQRTERGDSAVYLCASSPISGTEAFFGQGTRLTVV.

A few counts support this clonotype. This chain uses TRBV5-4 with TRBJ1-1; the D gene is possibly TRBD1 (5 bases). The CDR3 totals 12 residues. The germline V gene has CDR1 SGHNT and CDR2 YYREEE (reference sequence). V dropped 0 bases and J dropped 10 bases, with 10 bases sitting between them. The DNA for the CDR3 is TGTGCCAGCAGCTTGGGGGGCATGACAGCTTTCTTT. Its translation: CASSLGGMTAFF.

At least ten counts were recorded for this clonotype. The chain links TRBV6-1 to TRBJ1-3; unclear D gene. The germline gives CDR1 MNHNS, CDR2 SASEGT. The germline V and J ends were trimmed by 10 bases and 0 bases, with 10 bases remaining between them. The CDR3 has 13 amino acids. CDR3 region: CATRPLSGNTIYF. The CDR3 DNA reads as TGTGCCACCCGGCCGCTCTCTGGAAACACCATATATTTT.

Here the CDR3 reads CSASGAGGSYNEQFF. DNA of the CDR3: TGCAGTGCTAGTGGGGCGGGAGGATCTTACAATGAGCAGTTCTTC. This chain connects TRBV20-1 to TRBJ2-1; 8 bases align to TRBD2. The CDR3 is 15 amino acids. Germline CDR1 is DFQATT and CDR2 is SNEGSKA (reference sequence). Unmatched junction bases numbered 8, after V lost 3 bases and J lost 4 bases.

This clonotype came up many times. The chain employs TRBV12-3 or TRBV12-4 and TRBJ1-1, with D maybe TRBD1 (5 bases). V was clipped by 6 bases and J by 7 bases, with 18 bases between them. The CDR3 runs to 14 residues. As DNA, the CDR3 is TGTGCCAGCAGCAAAAATCACCCGGGGGATGAAGCTTTCTTT. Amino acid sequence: CASSKNHPGDEAFF.